Listed below are T cell receptor beta chains from one sample, sequenced in a study of OX40 agonist ivuxolimab in advanced cancers. The data were produced by immunoSEQ multiplex PCR, yet TCRdb's version contains in-frame clones alone and is incomplete. The sample carries some 81,000 clones, around nine tenths recorded once. The source material was CD4+ or CD8+ T cells sorted from blood, sampled in a trial of the OX40 agonist ivuxolimab. The receptor set was obtained from an adult with an advanced solid tumor such as melanoma, head and neck, liver or kidney cancer. CDR3s include the opening cysteine and the closing phenylalanine or tryptophan. Each record gives: J gene, CDR3 length, clone size, V gene, D gene, CDR3 protein, CDR3 DNA. D genes are given only for firm matches. Not every row has a clone size; where given, it reads once, few, many or a size class.

j_gene: TRBJ2-7
len: 17
abundance: once
v_gene: TRBV29-1
d_gene: .
CDR3aa: CSVEASFLAGRTYEQYF
CDR3nt: TGCAGCGTTGAAGCGTCATTCCTGGCAGGACGAACCTACGAGCAGTACTTC

j_gene: TRBJ1-2
len: 15
abundance: .
v_gene: TRBV9
d_gene: .
CDR3aa: CASSVTRVPSTPYTF
CDR3nt: TGTGCCAGCAGCGTAACTCGGGTCCCGTCTACCCCATACACCTTC

j_gene: TRBJ2-3
len: 14
abundance: .
v_gene: TRBV28
d_gene: TRBD1
CDR3aa: CALGQGARTDTQYF
CDR3nt: TGTGCCTTGGGGCAGGGGGCGCGCACAGATACGCAGTATTTT

j_gene: TRBJ1-1
len: 18
abundance: once
v_gene: TRBV19
d_gene: .
CDR3aa: CASSIHSLAQSVNTEAFF
CDR3nt: TGTGCCAGTAGTATCCACAGTCTCGCCCAATCAGTGAACACTGAAGCTTTCTTT

j_gene: TRBJ1-6
len: 17
abundance: .
v_gene: TRBV5-1
d_gene: TRBD1
CDR3aa: CASSLTGQGASNSPLHF
CDR3nt: TGCGCCAGCAGCTTGACGGGACAGGGGGCGTCTAATTCACCCCTCCACTTT

j_gene: TRBJ2-1
len: 15
abundance: .
v_gene: TRBV7-3
d_gene: .
CDR3aa: CASSWVPGAGAEQFF
CDR3nt: TGTGCCAGCAGCTGGGTCCCTGGGGCGGGGGCTGAGCAGTTCTTC

j_gene: TRBJ2-5
len: 13
abundance: .
v_gene: TRBV9
d_gene: .
CDR3aa: CASSLPTAETQYF
CDR3nt: TGTGCCAGCAGCTTACCGACAGCAGAGACCCAGTACTTC

j_gene: TRBJ2-7
len: 16
abundance: .
v_gene: TRBV7-2
d_gene: TRBD2
CDR3aa: CASSLGSGGESYEQYF
CDR3nt: TGTGCCAGCAGCTTAGGTTCGGGAGGGGAGTCCTACGAGCAGTACTTC

j_gene: TRBJ1-1
len: 14
abundance: .
v_gene: TRBV21-1
d_gene: .
CDR3aa: CASSKAWGFTEAFF
CDR3nt: TGTGCCAGCAGCAAAGCATGGGGGTTCACTGAAGCTTTCTTT

j_gene: TRBJ1-6
len: 12
abundance: .
v_gene: TRBV28
d_gene: .
CDR3aa: CASRLRVSPLHF
CDR3nt: TGTGCCAGCAGGCTTCGGGTATCACCCCTCCACTTT

j_gene: TRBJ2-7
len: 17
abundance: .
v_gene: TRBV18
d_gene: .
CDR3aa: CASSPPRKGNSGDEQYF
CDR3nt: TGTGCCAGCTCACCACCCCGAAAGGGAAATAGCGGAGACGAGCAGTACTTC

j_gene: TRBJ1-4
len: 16
abundance: .
v_gene: TRBV28
d_gene: .
CDR3aa: CASSGPGDASNEKLFF
CDR3nt: TGTGCCAGCAGTGGGCCAGGGGACGCGAGTAATGAAAAACTGTTTTTT

j_gene: TRBJ1-1
len: 15
abundance: .
v_gene: TRBV28
d_gene: TRBD1
CDR3aa: CASSSTGGGGDEAFF
CDR3nt: TGTGCCAGCAGTTCGACAGGGGGCGGTGGGGATGAAGCTTTCTTT

j_gene: TRBJ1-1
len: 11
abundance: once
v_gene: TRBV2
d_gene: .
CDR3aa: CAIREATEAFF
CDR3nt: TGTGCCATCCGAGAGGCCACTGAAGCTTTCTTT

j_gene: TRBJ2-1
len: 14
abundance: .
v_gene: TRBV7-2
d_gene: .
CDR3aa: CASSGTRGPREQFF
CDR3nt: TGTGCCAGCTCGGGGACCCGGGGTCCTCGGGAGCAGTTCTTC

j_gene: TRBJ1-1
len: 13
abundance: .
v_gene: TRBV7-9
d_gene: .
CDR3aa: CASSFGANTEAFF
CDR3nt: TGTGCCAGCAGCTTCGGTGCGAACACTGAAGCTTTCTTT

j_gene: TRBJ1-1
len: 15
abundance: .
v_gene: TRBV5-6
d_gene: TRBD1
CDR3aa: CASSLTGGADTEAFF
CDR3nt: TGTGCCAGCAGCTTGACAGGGGGCGCGGACACTGAAGCTTTCTTT

j_gene: TRBJ1-4
len: 17
abundance: .
v_gene: TRBV28
d_gene: .
CDR3aa: CASSYILVAPIREKLFF
CDR3nt: TGTGCCAGCAGTTACATACTTGTCGCGCCTATTCGGGAAAAACTGTTTTTT